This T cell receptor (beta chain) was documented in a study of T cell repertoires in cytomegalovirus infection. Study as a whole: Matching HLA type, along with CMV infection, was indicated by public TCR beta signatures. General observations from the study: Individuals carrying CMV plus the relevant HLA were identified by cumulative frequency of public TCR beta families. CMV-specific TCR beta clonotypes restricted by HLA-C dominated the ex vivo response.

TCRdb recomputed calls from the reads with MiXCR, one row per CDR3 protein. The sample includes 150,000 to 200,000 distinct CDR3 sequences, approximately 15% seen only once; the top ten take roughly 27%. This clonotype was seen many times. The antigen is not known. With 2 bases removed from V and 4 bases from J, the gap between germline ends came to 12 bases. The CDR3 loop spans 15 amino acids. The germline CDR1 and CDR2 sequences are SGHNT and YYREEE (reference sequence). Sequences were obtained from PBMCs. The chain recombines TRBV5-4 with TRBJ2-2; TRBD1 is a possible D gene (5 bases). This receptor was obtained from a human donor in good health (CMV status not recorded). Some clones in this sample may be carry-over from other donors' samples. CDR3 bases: TGTGCCAGCAGCTTACAGGAATATAGCACCGGGGAGCTGTTTTTT. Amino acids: CASSLQEYSTGELFF.